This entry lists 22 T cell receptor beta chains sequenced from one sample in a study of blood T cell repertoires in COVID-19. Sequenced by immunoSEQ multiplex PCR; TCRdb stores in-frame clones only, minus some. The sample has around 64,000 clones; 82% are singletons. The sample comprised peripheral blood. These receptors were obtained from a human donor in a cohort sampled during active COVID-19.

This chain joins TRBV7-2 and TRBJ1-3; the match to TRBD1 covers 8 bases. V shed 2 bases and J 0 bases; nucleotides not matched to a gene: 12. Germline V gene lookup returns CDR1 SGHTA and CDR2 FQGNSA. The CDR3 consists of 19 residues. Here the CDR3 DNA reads TGTGCCAGCAGCTTAAAGGCCGTCGGACAGGGATCCTCTGGAAACACCATATATTTT. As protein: CASSLKAVGQGSSGNTIYF. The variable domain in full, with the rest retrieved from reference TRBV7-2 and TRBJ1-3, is GAGVSQSPSNKVTEKGKDVELRCDPISGHTALYWYRQSLGQGLEFLIYFQGNSAPDKSGLPSDRFSAERTGGSVSTLTIQRTQQEDSAVYLCASSLKAVGQGSSGNTIYFGEGSWLTVV.

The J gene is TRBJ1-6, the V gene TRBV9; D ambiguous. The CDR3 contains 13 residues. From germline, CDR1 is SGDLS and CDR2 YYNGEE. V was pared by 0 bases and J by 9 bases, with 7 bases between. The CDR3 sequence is CASSVGPSSPLHF. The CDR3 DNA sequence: TGTGCCAGCAGCGTAGGACCTAGTTCACCCCTCCACTTT.

CDR3 region: CASSYSSSGGYTQYF. The CDR3 bases are TGTGCCAGCAGTTACTCCTCTAGCGGGGGATATACGCAGTATTTT. The V call is TRBV6-5, the J call TRBJ2-3, with 10 bases fitting TRBD2. Germline loops: CDR1 MNHEY, CDR2 SVGAGI. The CDR3 sequence is 15 residues long. The V gene end was trimmed by 0 bases and the J gene end by 7 bases; junction bases not matched to a gene: 4.

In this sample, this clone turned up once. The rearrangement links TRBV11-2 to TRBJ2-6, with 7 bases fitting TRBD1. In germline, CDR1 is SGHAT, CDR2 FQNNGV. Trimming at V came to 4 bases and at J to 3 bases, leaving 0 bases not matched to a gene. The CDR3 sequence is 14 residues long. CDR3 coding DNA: TGTGCCAGCAGCTGGACAGGTGGGGCCAACGTCCTGACTTTC. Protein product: CASSWTGGANVLTF.

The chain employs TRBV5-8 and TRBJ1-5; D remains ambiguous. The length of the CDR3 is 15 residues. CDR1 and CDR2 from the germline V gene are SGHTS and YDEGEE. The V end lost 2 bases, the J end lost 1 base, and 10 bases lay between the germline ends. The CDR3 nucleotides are TGTGCCAGCAGCTTTCGAGGAGTGAGCAATCAGCCCCAGCATTTT. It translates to CASSFRGVSNQPQHF.

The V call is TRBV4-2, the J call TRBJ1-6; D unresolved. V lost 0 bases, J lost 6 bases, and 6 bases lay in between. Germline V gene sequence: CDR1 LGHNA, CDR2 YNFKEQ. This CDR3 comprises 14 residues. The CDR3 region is CASSQDGVNSPLHF. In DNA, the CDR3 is TGTGCCAGCAGCCAAGACGGGGTTAATTCACCCCTCCACTTT.

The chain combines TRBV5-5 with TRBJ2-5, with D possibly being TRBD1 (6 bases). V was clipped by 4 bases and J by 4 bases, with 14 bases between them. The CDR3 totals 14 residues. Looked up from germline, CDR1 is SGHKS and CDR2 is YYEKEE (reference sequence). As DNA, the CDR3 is TGTGCCAGCAGCCTCGAACAGGGCGTAGAGACCCAGTACTTC. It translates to CASSLEQGVETQYF.

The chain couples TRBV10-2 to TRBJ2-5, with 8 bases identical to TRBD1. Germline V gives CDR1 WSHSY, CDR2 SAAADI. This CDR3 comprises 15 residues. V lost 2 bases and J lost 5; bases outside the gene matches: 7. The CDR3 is CASSELGRGRETQYF. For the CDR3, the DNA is TGCGCCAGCAGTGAGCTCGGCAGGGGGCGGGAGACCCAGTACTTC.

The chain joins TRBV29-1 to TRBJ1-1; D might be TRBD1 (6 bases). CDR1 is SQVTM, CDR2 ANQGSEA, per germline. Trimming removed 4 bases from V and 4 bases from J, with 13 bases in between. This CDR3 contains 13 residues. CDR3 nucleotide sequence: TGCAGCGTTGCCAGGGGAAGAAGCACTGAAGCTTTCTTT. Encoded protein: CSVARGRSTEAFF.

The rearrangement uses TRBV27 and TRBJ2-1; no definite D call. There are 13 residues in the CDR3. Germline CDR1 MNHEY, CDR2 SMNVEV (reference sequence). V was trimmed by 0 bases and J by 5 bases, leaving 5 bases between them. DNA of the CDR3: TGTGCCAGCAGTTTATCGTCGGACAATGAGCAGTTCTTC. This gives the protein CASSLSSDNEQFF.

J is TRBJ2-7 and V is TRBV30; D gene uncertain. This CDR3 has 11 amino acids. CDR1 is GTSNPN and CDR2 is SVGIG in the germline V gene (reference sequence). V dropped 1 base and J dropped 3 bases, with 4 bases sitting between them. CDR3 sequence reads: CAWSDNYEQYF. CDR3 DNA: TGTGCCTGGAGTGATAACTACGAGCAGTACTTC.

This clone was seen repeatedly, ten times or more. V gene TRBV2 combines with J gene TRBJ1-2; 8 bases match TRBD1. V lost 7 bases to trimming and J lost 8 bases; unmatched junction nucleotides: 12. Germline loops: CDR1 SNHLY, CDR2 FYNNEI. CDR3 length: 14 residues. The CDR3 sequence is CASTRQGNSAGYTF. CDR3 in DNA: TGTGCCAGCACACGACAGGGGAATTCGGCGGGCTACACCTTC.

CDR3 DNA sequence: TGCGCCAGCAGCCAACCCGGGACTAGCGGTAGAGAGACCCAGTACTTC. It is translated as CASSQPGTSGRETQYF. The rearrangement joins TRBV5-1 to TRBJ2-5; 11 positions match TRBD2. The V segment lost 4 bases and the J segment 4 bases; nucleotides outside the gene matches: 9. The CDR3 sequence is 16 residues long. The germline CDR1 and CDR2 sequences are SGHRS and YFSETQ.

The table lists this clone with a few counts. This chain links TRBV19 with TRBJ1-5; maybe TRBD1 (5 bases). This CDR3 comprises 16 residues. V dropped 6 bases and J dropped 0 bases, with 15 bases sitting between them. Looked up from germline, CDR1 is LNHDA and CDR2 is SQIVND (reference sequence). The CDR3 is CASSGGGDYSNQPQHF. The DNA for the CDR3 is TGTGCCAGTAGCGGGGGAGGGGATTATAGCAATCAGCCCCAGCATTTT.

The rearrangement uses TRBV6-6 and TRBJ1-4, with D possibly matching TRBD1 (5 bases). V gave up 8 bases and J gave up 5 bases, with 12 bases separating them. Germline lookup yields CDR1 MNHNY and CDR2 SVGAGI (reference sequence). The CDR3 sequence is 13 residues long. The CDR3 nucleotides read TGTGCCAGCCGGGACTCAGGGAATGAAAAACTGTTTTTT. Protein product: CASRDSGNEKLFF.

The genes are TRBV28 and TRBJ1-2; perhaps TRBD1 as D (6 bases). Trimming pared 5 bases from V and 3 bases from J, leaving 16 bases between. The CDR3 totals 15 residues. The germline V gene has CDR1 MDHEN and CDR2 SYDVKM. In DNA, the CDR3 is TGTGCCAGCAGTCCACGCGGGGGGCCTTACTATGGCTACACCTTC. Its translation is CASSPRGGPYYGYTF.

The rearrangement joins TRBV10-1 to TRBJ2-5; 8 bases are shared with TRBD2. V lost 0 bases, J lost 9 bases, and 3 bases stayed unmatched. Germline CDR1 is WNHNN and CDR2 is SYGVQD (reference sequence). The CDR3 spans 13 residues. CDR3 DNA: TGCGCCAGCAGTGAGTCTAGCGGGGTGGCCCAGTACTTC. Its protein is CASSESSGVAQYF.

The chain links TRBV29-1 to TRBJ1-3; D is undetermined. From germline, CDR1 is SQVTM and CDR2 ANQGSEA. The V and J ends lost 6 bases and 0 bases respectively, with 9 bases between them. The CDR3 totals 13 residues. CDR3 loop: CSVRGGSGNTIYF. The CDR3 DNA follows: TGCAGCGTAAGAGGCGGCTCTGGAAACACCATATATTTT.

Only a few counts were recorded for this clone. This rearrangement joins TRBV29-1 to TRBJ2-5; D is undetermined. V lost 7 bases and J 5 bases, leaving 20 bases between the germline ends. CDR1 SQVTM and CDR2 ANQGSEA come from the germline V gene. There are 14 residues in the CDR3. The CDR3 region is CSGSPAVLWETQYF. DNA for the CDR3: TGCAGCGGGTCCCCCGCGGTCCTCTGGGAGACCCAGTACTTC.

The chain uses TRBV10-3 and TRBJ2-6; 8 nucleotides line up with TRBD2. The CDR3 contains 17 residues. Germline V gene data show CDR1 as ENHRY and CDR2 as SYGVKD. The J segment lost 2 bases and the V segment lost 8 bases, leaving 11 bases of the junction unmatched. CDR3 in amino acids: CAIGPGLALTGANVLTF. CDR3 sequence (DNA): TGTGCCATCGGCCCCGGACTAGCCTTAACTGGGGCCAACGTCCTGACTTTC.

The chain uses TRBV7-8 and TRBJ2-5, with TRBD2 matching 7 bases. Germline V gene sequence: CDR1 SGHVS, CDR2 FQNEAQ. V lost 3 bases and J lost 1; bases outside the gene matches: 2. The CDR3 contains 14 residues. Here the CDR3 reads CASSFREGQETQYF. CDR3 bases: TGTGCCAGCAGCTTTAGGGAGGGCCAAGAGACCCAGTACTTC.

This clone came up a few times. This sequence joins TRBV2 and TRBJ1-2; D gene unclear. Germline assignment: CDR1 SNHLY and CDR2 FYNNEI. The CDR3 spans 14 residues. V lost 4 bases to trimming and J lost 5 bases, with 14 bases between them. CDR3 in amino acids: CASSGTAIRYGYTF. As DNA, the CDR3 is TGTGCCAGCAGTGGAACAGCCATCCGTTATGGCTACACCTTC.